This TCR beta chain was identified in a study of shared clonotypes between healthy human individuals. This CDR3 has 14 amino acids. Germline CDR1 is MNHEY and CDR2 is SMNVEV (reference sequence). The V gene end was trimmed by 6 bases and the J gene end by 6 bases; junction bases not matched to a gene: 5. The method was immunoSEQ multiplex PCR; TCRdb's version includes in-frame clones alone and lacks a portion of them. The sample has fewer than 2.5 million clones, approximately 93% seen once. CD4+ cells were split into CD45RA+ naive and CD45RA-negative memory subsets. The sequenced sample was naive CD4+ T cells from PBMCs. Subset reported: CD45RA+ positively selected. V gene TRBV27 combines with J gene TRBJ1-5, with 10 bases identical to TRBD1. This TCR came from a man in his late teens or twenties in good health. Some clones in this sample may be carry-over from other donors' samples. CDR3 bases: TGTGCCAGCAGAAGGGACAGGGGTGGTCAGCCCCAGCATTTT. This sequence encodes CASRRDRGGQPQHF.